This T cell receptor beta chain was captured in a study of human T cells and chemical hapten exposure. The sample's time point: pre-sensitization, week 0. Treatment reported: therapeutic diphenylcyclopropenone sensitization with weekly scalp DPC. There are a few counts of this clonotype. The CDR3 extends over 15 amino acids. With 6 bases removed from V and 0 bases from J, the gap between germline ends came to 12 bases. Germline assignment: CDR1 MDHEN and CDR2 SYDVKM. TCRdb redid the calling of the RACE reads with MiXCR, one entry per CDR3 protein. This sample carries about 80,000 distinct CDR3 sequences, 11% to 15% of them seen once, and the ten largest clones take roughly 4.5%.

The chain has TRBV28 and TRBJ1-5, with D possibly matching TRBD1 (5 bases). This clonotype was sampled from a woman between 45 and 65 years old with alopecia areata. Some clones in this sample may be carry-over from other donors' samples. The sequenced sample was whole blood, obtained in connection with sensitization to the hapten diphenylcyclopropenone (DPC). As DNA, the CDR3 is TGTGCCAGCAGATCCGGGGGGAATAGCAATCAGCCCCAGCATTTT. Its protein product is CASRSGGNSNQPQHF.